Listed below are T cell receptor beta chains from one sample, sequenced in a study of blood T cell repertoires in COVID-19. Repertoires were generated with immunoSEQ multiplex PCR, while TCRdb's copy carries only in-frame clones and drops some. The table has 49,000 or so clones, 83% seen once. Sequencing used peripheral blood. The receptor set was obtained from a man in his sixties with active COVID-19. CDR3s include the opening cysteine and the closing phenylalanine or tryptophan. D genes are given only for firm matches. Clone size is not always given. Where it is, it says once, few, many or a class for expanded clones.

d_call	clone_size	v_call	j_call	cdr3_nt	cdr3_aa
NA	NA	TRBV11-2	TRBJ2-6	TGTGCCAGCAGCACTAAAGGCTCTGGGGCCAACGTCCTGACTTTC	CASSTKGSGANVLTF
TRBD1	NA	TRBV19	TRBJ2-7	TGTGCCAGTACAGGGGGCTACGAGCAGTACTTC	CASTGGYEQYF
NA	NA	TRBV7-2	TRBJ2-7	TGTGCCAGCAGTCTTAGTCTCAACGAGCAGTACTTC	CASSLSLNEQYF
TRBD1	once	TRBV18	TRBJ2-4	TGTGCCAGCTCAGCGACAGGGTTCAAAAACATTCAGTACTTC	CASSATGFKNIQYF
NA	few	TRBV6-5	TRBJ1-5	TGTGCCAGCACTCCAGCGTACTATAGCAATCAGCCCCAGCATTTT	CASTPAYYSNQPQHF
TRBD2	NA	TRBV7-2	TRBJ2-4	TGTGCCAGCAGCTCACGGGGGGGGAACATTCAGTACTTC	CASSSRGGNIQYF
TRBD2	once	TRBV4-1	TRBJ2-1	TGCGCCAGCAGCCAAGAACTCGAGACTAGCGGGAGAAATGAGCAGTTCTTC	CASSQELETSGRNEQFF
TRBD2	NA	TRBV24-1	TRBJ2-5	TGTGCCACCAGTGATTTGGGGCGGGGGCAAGAGACCCAGTACTTC	CATSDLGRGQETQYF
TRBD2	NA	TRBV2	TRBJ2-3	TGTGCCAGCGCTGCCGCGGGGGTGCGCACAGATACGCAGTATTTT	CASAAAGVRTDTQYF
NA	NA	TRBV14	TRBJ2-1	TGTGCCAGCAGCCAAGATCTTAATAGCGCTTTCTACAATGAGCAGTTCTTC	CASSQDLNSAFYNEQFF
NA	once	TRBV9	TRBJ1-4	TGTGCCAGCAGCGTAGCTCCAGCGAACAATGAAAAACTGTTTTTT	CASSVAPANNEKLFF
TRBD1	NA	TRBV12-3/TRBV12-4	TRBJ2-7	TGTGCCAGCAGTCCCAAGGACAGGCGCGAGCAGTACTTC	CASSPKDRREQYF
NA	once	TRBV7-7	TRBJ1-4	TGTGCTAGCAGCTTAGGGGCAGGGGACGAAAAACTGTTTTTT	CASSLGAGDEKLFF
NA	NA	TRBV29-1	TRBJ2-3	TGCAGCGTTGCATACGGGAGACTCACAGATACGCAGTATTTT	CSVAYGRLTDTQYF
NA	NA	TRBV5-1	TRBJ1-2	TGCGCCAGCAGCCGCGGAGAAACAGGGACCTTTTTTTATGGCTACACCTTC	CASSRGETGTFFYGYTF
NA	NA	TRBV28	TRBJ2-1	TGTGCCAGCAGGGAGGGTTCGAAAGGTAATGAGCAGTTCTTC	CASREGSKGNEQFF
NA	NA	TRBV21-1	TRBJ1-5	TGTGCCAGCAGCCAAAGGACAGGAGATCAGCCCCAGCATTTT	CASSQRTGDQPQHF
NA	NA	TRBV4-3	TRBJ1-1	TGCGCCAGCAGCCAAGAAAGGGGCACTGAAGCTTTCTTT	CASSQERGTEAFF
TRBD1	NA	TRBV5-1	TRBJ2-1	TGCGCCAGCCGCGAAATTCCTACCGGGACAGGGAACAATGAGCAGTTCTTC	CASREIPTGTGNNEQFF
NA	NA	TRBV5-1	TRBJ2-5	TGCGCCAGCAGCTTGTACCCCGTGTCTGCTATGATGGCCCAGTACTTC	CASSLYPVSAMMAQYF
NA	once	TRBV18	TRBJ1-4	TGTGCCAGCTCACAATCGGTTTCGCGGGTAACTAATGAAAAACTGTTTTTT	CASSQSVSRVTNEKLFF
NA	NA	TRBV6-1	TRBJ1-2	TGTGCCAGCAGTGGCTCTGGACAGCTGACTAACTATGGCTACACCTTC	CASSGSGQLTNYGYTF
TRBD2	NA	TRBV4-1	TRBJ2-3	TGCGCCAGCAGCCAGTCCCGACTAGCGGGGAGGACCAGCACAGATACGCAGTATTTT	CASSQSRLAGRTSTDTQYF
TRBD1	NA	TRBV27	TRBJ1-1	TGTGCCAGCAGTCGACACAGGGGGGCCGGCACTGAAGCTTTCTTT	CASSRHRGAGTEAFF
TRBD1	NA	TRBV9	TRBJ2-3	TGTGCCAGCAGCCTCCGGGTAGGGACAGGGGGGGCAGATACGCAGTATTTT	CASSLRVGTGGADTQYF
TRBD2	NA	TRBV3-1/TRBV3-2	TRBJ2-1	TGTGCCAGCAGCCTAAGGACTAGCGGGAGGAACAATGAGCAGTTCTTC	CASSLRTSGRNNEQFF
TRBD2	NA	TRBV19	TRBJ2-7	TGTGCCAGTAGCCGGCACGCAGCGGGAGAATACGAGCAGTACTTC	CASSRHAAGEYEQYF
TRBD2	NA	TRBV7-9	TRBJ2-7	TGTGCCAGCAGCTCCGGGACTACTGACTACGAGCAGTACTTC	CASSSGTTDYEQYF
TRBD2	NA	TRBV2	TRBJ2-1	TGTGCCAGCAGCCCTACTAGCGGGGGGGCCTCTGAGCAGTTCTTC	CASSPTSGGASEQFF
TRBD2	NA	TRBV9	TRBJ2-3	TGTGCCAGCAGCGGGAACCCAAACGGACTAGTGCCCACAGATACGCAGTATTTT	CASSGNPNGLVPTDTQYF
NA	NA	TRBV6-6	TRBJ1-5	TGTGCCAGCAGTTACGATCGCGGGCAGCCCCAGCATTTT	CASSYDRGQPQHF
TRBD2	NA	TRBV2	TRBJ2-5	TGTGCCAGCAGTGTAGGGACTAGCGGTCAGACCCAGTACTTC	CASSVGTSGQTQYF
TRBD2	once	TRBV9	TRBJ2-2	TGTGCCAGCAGCAGGACTAGCGGGGGTCGGAGCGGGGAGCTGTTTTTT	CASSRTSGGRSGELFF
TRBD1	NA	TRBV6-5	TRBJ2-7	TGTGCCAGCAGTTGGACAGGGAGCTCCTACGAGCAGTACTTC	CASSWTGSSYEQYF
TRBD2	once	TRBV28	TRBJ2-2	TGTGCCAGCAGTTTACCCCCTGGCTCGGTTAGCGGGGGAAGGACCGGGGAGCTGTTTTTT	CASSLPPGSVSGGRTGELFF
NA	NA	TRBV4-1	TRBJ2-1	TGCGCCAGCAGCCAAGAAGAGAGGGCGGGGGCACACAATGAGCAGTTCTTC	CASSQEERAGAHNEQFF